The 32 T cell receptor beta chains below were found in one sample sequenced in a study of blood T cell repertoires in COVID-19. Clones were read by immunoSEQ multiplex PCR, and TCRdb kept only the in-frame ones, dropping some. In the table there are 140,000 to 150,000 clones, about 85% of which are singletons. Sequenced: peripheral blood. These receptors came from a woman in her 40s with active or convalescent COVID-19.

V and J are TRBV7-2 and TRBJ1-2; no clear D gene. The CDR3 is 13 amino acids. V was pared by 3 bases and J by 8 bases, with 13 bases between. Germline-derived CDR1 and CDR2 are SGHTA and FQGNSA. CDR3 region: CASSFTGIFGYTF. Written as DNA, the CDR3 is TGTGCCAGCAGCTTTACGGGGATCTTCGGCTACACCTTC.

The chain links TRBV29-1 to TRBJ1-2; maybe TRBD1 (6 bases). V was trimmed by 3 bases and J by 4 bases, leaving 6 bases between them. CDR1 and CDR2 (germline): SQVTM, ANQGSEA. This CDR3 contains 11 residues. The CDR3 DNA reads TGCAGCGTTGACAGGGGCTATGGCTACACCTTC. Amino acids: CSVDRGYGYTF.

The chain recombines TRBV2 with TRBJ1-4; TRBD1 might be the D (5 bases). The CDR3 is 14 residues long. Trimming removed 7 bases at V and 5 bases at J, with 14 bases between. Germline V gene data show CDR1 as SNHLY and CDR2 as FYNNEI. CDR3 sequence: CASTGNRGNEKLFF. In DNA form, the CDR3 reads TGTGCCAGCACAGGAAACCGGGGGAATGAAAAACTGTTTTTT. Together with reference TRBV2 and TRBJ1-4, the CDR3 gives the full variable domain: EPEVTQTPSHQVTQMGQEVILRCVPISNHLYFYWYRQILGQKVEFLVSFYNNEISEKSEIFDDQFSVERPDGSNFTLKIRSTKLEDSAMYFCASTGNRGNEKLFFGSGTQLSVL.

This clone came up a few times. The V call is TRBV11-2, the J call TRBJ2-2, with D hard to call. V dropped 2 bases and J dropped 4 bases, with 8 bases sitting between them. The CDR3 contains 14 residues. The germline V gene encodes CDR1 SGHAT and CDR2 FQNNGV. CDR3 sequence: CASSLKHSTGELFF. The CDR3 DNA sequence: TGTGCCAGCAGCTTAAAACATTCCACCGGGGAGCTGTTTTTT.

The chain links TRBV18 to TRBJ1-4; 11 bases map to TRBD1. Germline V lookup: CDR1 KGHSH, CDR2 LQKENI. The trim removed 5 bases at V and 8 bases at J, leaving 4 bases unmatched. The CDR3 length is 14 residues. DNA of the CDR3: TGTGCCAGCTCATCGGGACAGGGGGGAGAAAAACTGTTTTTT. It codes for CASSSGQGGEKLFF.

The chain employs TRBV5-1 and TRBJ1-2; the D gene is possibly TRBD1 (6 bases). Germline V gene sequence: CDR1 SGHRS, CDR2 YFSETQ. Trimming took 1 base from V and 4 from J, leaving 14 bases between them. This CDR3 is built from 15 residues. CDR3 bases: TGCGCCAGCAGCTTGTCAGAGTGGGACACCTATGGCTACACCTTC. This translates into CASSLSEWDTYGYTF. Complete variable domain (other parts from reference TRBV5-1 and TRBJ1-2): KAGVTQTPRYLIKTRGQQVTLSCSPISGHRSVSWYQQTPGQGLQFLFEYFSETQRNKGNFPGRFSGRQFSNSRSEMNVSTLELGDSALYLCASSLSEWDTYGYTFGSGTRLTVV.

V is TRBV6-5 and J is TRBJ1-1, with 12 bases fitting TRBD1. With V trimmed by 8 bases and J by 6 bases, 10 bases remained unmatched. The CDR3 loop spans 15 amino acids. CDR1 and CDR2 (germline): MNHEY, SVGAGI. The CDR3 loop is CASHPPGQGAAEAFF. The CDR3 bases are TGTGCCAGCCATCCTCCGGGACAGGGGGCGGCTGAAGCTTTCTTT.

This clone was recorded once. The chain employs TRBV18 and TRBJ1-1; D is perhaps TRBD1 (6 bases). The V end was cut by 5 bases, the J end by 0 bases, with 7 bases between. This CDR3 has 13 amino acids. The germline CDR1 and CDR2 sequences are KGHSH and LQKENI. This chain's CDR3 is CASSGQMNTEAFF. CDR3 nucleotides: TGTGCCAGCTCAGGACAGATGAACACTGAAGCTTTCTTT.

The chain employs TRBV6-5 and TRBJ1-2, with D uncertain. The CDR3 is 14 residues long. V was clipped by 4 bases and J by 8 bases, with 17 bases between them. CDR1 is MNHEY and CDR2 is SVGAGI in the germline V gene. The CDR3 reads CASSSYGLFGGYTF. In nucleotides, the CDR3 is TGTGCCAGCAGTTCTTATGGACTTTTTGGAGGCTACACCTTC.

The V call is TRBV27, the J call TRBJ2-1; D possibly corresponds to TRBD2 (5 bases). The CDR3 runs to 16 residues. Trimming removed 2 bases at V and 0 bases at J, with 11 bases between. Germline-derived CDR1 and CDR2 are MNHEY and SMNVEV (reference sequence). The CDR3 protein is CASSLVSVISYNEQFF. The CDR3 DNA sequence: TGTGCCAGCAGTTTAGTTAGCGTTATCTCCTACAATGAGCAGTTCTTC.

The gene calls are TRBV23-1 and TRBJ2-7, with TRBD1 as a possible D gene (6 bases). TRBV23-1 is flagged as an ORF with uncertain function. The CDR3 covers 13 residues. The V gene lost 7 bases and the J gene lost 2 bases, with 12 bases spanning the gap. The CDR3 region is CASNQGGPYEQYF. Here the CDR3 DNA reads TGCGCCAGCAACCAAGGGGGTCCCTACGAGCAGTACTTC.

The V call is TRBV20-1, the J call TRBJ2-3; 8 bases map to TRBD2. The CDR3 has 18 amino acids. Germline V gene data show CDR1 as DFQATT and CDR2 as SNEGSKA (reference sequence). Unmatched junction bases numbered 14, after V lost 3 bases and J lost 0 bases. The CDR3 here is CSASFPGAGGPSTDTQYF. The CDR3 DNA reads TGCAGTGCTAGTTTCCCAGGGGCGGGGGGCCCAAGCACAGATACGCAGTATTTT.

This clone came up once. The chain employs TRBV27 and TRBJ1-2; possible D gene TRBD1, 5 bases. The CDR3 is 12 residues long. Trimming removed 9 bases from V and 0 bases from J, with 8 bases in between. CDR1 is MNHEY and CDR2 is SMNVEV in the germline V gene (reference sequence). CDR3 sequence reads: CASSGSNYGYTF. The CDR3, as DNA: TGTGCCAGTTCAGGGTCTAACTATGGCTACACCTTC.

The chain couples TRBV6-5 to TRBJ1-3, with D possibly matching TRBD1 (5 bases). Germline assignment: CDR1 MNHEY and CDR2 SVGAGI. The V end lost 6 bases, the J end lost 4 bases, and 13 bases lay between the germline ends. The CDR3 covers 14 residues. As DNA, the CDR3 is TGTGCCAGCAGCCTGGGGGGGAAAGGAAACACCATATATTTT. It yields the protein CASSLGGKGNTIYF.

This chain links TRBV24-1 with TRBJ2-3; TRBD1 might be the D (5 bases). Germline-derived CDR1 and CDR2 are KGHDR and SFDVKD. CDR3 length equals 14 residues. V lost 10 bases and J 0 bases, leaving 13 bases between the germline ends. CDR3 nucleotide sequence: TGTGCCACTTGCGGAGACAGAAGCACAGATACGCAGTATTTT. Its protein is CATCGDRSTDTQYF.

V is TRBV9 and J is TRBJ1-6, with D unresolved. V dropped 0 bases and J dropped 9 bases, with 19 bases sitting between them. The CDR3 loop spans 17 amino acids. Germline V lookup: CDR1 SGDLS, CDR2 YYNGEE. DNA of the CDR3: TGTGCCAGCAGCGTAGCTGAATTTCGGGTTCCTCGTTCACCCCTCCACTTT. This codes for CASSVAEFRVPRSPLHF.

On this clone itself: The junction departs from germline at one end; a sequencing error may be responsible. The chain carries TRBV6-5 and TRBJ1-2; 11 nucleotides agree with TRBD1. The CDR3 has 13 residues. CDR1 MNHEY and CDR2 SVGAGI come from the germline V gene. The CDR3 region is CASSYYVDRGLHF. The CDR3 nucleotides read TGTGCCAGCAGTTACTACGTGGACAGGGGGCTACACTTC.

This clone was observed a few times. The rearrangement uses TRBV2 and TRBJ2-2, with D perhaps TRBD2 (6 bases). V gave up 5 bases and J gave up 3 bases, with 19 bases separating them. CDR1 SNHLY and CDR2 FYNNEI come from the germline V gene. This CDR3 is built from 17 residues. CDR3 sequence (DNA): TGTGCCAGCAGTCTCCCCTGGGGGGTGACCGACACCGGGGAGCTGTTTTTT. Its translation: CASSLPWGVTDTGELFF.

This chain joins TRBV5-6 and TRBJ1-6, with 7 nucleotides matching TRBD1. The CDR3 spans 15 residues. Germline CDR1 reads SGHDT; CDR2 reads YYEEEE. Unmatched junction bases numbered 7, after V lost 3 bases and J lost 7 bases. The CDR3 sequence is CASSSSGTVNSPLHF. CDR3 nucleotide sequence: TGTGCCAGCAGCTCATCCGGGACAGTCAATTCACCCCTCCACTTT.

This chain links TRBV7-9 with TRBJ1-2; 9 bases match TRBD1. Germline trimming cut 0 bases from V and 4 bases from J; bases unmatched to any gene: 6. Germline CDR1 is SEHNR and CDR2 is FQNEAQ (reference sequence). The CDR3 loop spans 16 amino acids. The CDR3 DNA reads as TGTGCCAGCAGCTTAGCTGGGGACAGGGTGGGCTATGGCTACACCTTC. As protein: CASSLAGDRVGYGYTF.

The J gene is TRBJ2-3, the V gene TRBV5-4; 12 nucleotides match TRBD2. CDR3 size: 19 residues. From germline, CDR1 is SGHNT and CDR2 YYREEE (reference sequence). The V and J ends lost 7 bases and 0 bases, in that order; junction bases with no gene match: 15. For the CDR3, the DNA is TGTGCCAGCTCAGGCCGGAGGGCTAGCGGGGGGGCGAGCACAGATACGCAGTATTTT. Its translation is CASSGRRASGGASTDTQYF.

V is TRBV3-1 (or the pseudogene TRBV3-2) and J is TRBJ2-1; no reliable D call. The CDR3 runs to 14 residues. The V and J ends lost 6 bases and 5 bases respectively, with 14 bases between them. The V gene's germline CDR1 is LGHDT and CDR2 YNNKEL (reference sequence). The CDR3 protein is CASRRLTADNEQFF. CDR3 in DNA: TGTGCCAGCAGGCGCTTAACCGCGGACAATGAGCAGTTCTTC.

The chain couples TRBV24-1 to TRBJ1-2, with D hard to call. Trimming cost V 3 bases and J 5 bases, with 6 bases left between them. This CDR3 spans 12 amino acids. Germline loops: CDR1 KGHDR, CDR2 SFDVKD. CDR3 amino acids: CATSDGEYGYTF. DNA of the CDR3: TGTGCCACCAGTGATGGGGAGTATGGCTACACCTTC.

The chain is built from TRBV11-2 and TRBJ1-2, with a weak D call TRBD1 (5 bases). The CDR3 sequence is 13 residues long. Trimming pared 5 bases from V and 4 bases from J, leaving 11 bases between. The V gene's germline CDR1 is SGHAT and CDR2 FQNNGV. The CDR3 region has the DNA TGTGCCAGCAGCCCCGACAGTTTCTATGGCTACACCTTC. Its translation: CASSPDSFYGYTF.

The rearrangement links TRBV7-9 to TRBJ2-2; a weak D match, TRBD1 (5 bases). This CDR3 region has 16 residues. V shed 5 bases and J shed 8 bases, with 21 bases lying between them. Germline CDR1 is SEHNR and CDR2 is FQNEAQ (reference sequence). The CDR3 region has the DNA TGTGCCAGCAGCACACGAGACAGAAGTCTCGGAGGGGAGCTGTTTTTT. The encoded protein is CASSTRDRSLGGELFF.

This clone showed up just once. The same CDR3 arises from other DNA sequences in this sample as well. The chain couples TRBV5-1 to TRBJ1-5, with no clear D. The CDR3 extends over 15 amino acids. Per germline, CDR1 SGHRS and CDR2 YFSETQ. Trimming shortened V by 0 bases and J by 2 bases, and 9 bases separated the two germline ends. The CDR3 DNA reads as TGCGCCAGCAGCTTGGGGGCGGGTGGCAATCAGCCCCAGCATTTT. Translating it yields CASSLGAGGNQPQHF.

The gene calls are TRBV29-1 and TRBJ2-7, with 9 bases identical to TRBD1. Germline V lookup: CDR1 SQVTM, CDR2 ANQGSEA. The ends lost 1 base at V and 2 bases at J; junction bases unmatched: 9. CDR3 size: 16 residues. The CDR3, as DNA: TGCAGCGTTGAAGGAAAGGACAGGGGAAGTACCTACGAGCAGTACTTC. It yields the protein CSVEGKDRGSTYEQYF.

The chain carries TRBV28 and TRBJ2-1, with 11 bases that match TRBD1. Germline lookup yields CDR1 MDHEN and CDR2 SYDVKM. CDR3 length equals 15 residues. The V and J ends lost 3 bases and 7 bases, in that order; junction bases with no gene match: 5. In DNA form, the CDR3 reads TGTGCCAGCAGTTTGGGTGGACAGGGGGCGAATGAGCAGTTCTTC. It specifies CASSLGGQGANEQFF.

The chain is built from TRBV12-3 or TRBV12-4 and TRBJ1-2; tentative D call: TRBD1 (5 bases). The CDR3 runs to 13 residues. Trimming shortened V by 7 bases and J by 4 bases, and 13 bases separated the two germline ends. The CDR3 DNA reads as TGTGCCAGCACTCCCGGGGGGATCTATGGCTACACCTTC. Translation: CASTPGGIYGYTF.

Remarks on this clone: The same CDR3 is also encoded by other DNA sequences in this sample. The V and J genes are TRBV9 and TRBJ2-2; D remains unclear. The CDR3 is made up of 13 amino acids. Per the germline V gene, CDR1 is SGDLS and CDR2 is YYNGEE. V lost 0 bases and J 3 bases, leaving 3 bases between the germline ends. In nucleotides, the CDR3 is TGTGCCAGCAGCGTAGCCTACACCGGGGAGCTGTTTTTT. The encoded protein is CASSVAYTGELFF. The complete variable domain, with remaining parts taken from reference TRBV9 and TRBJ2-2, reads DSGVTQTPKHLITATGQRVTLRCSPRSGDLSVYWYQQSLDQGLQFLIQYYNGEERAKGNILERFSAQQFPDLHSELNLSSLELGDSALYFCASSVAYTGELFFGEGSRLTVL.

The chain recombines TRBV27 with TRBJ1-2; possibly TRBD1 for D (6 bases). CDR1 is MNHEY and CDR2 is SMNVEV in the germline V gene (reference sequence). The V end was cut by 5 bases, the J end by 9 bases, with 22 bases between. The CDR3 extends over 15 amino acids. The CDR3 DNA follows: TGTGCCAGCAGTCCCCCAAGCCTCAGGGGTCTGAGCTACACCTTC. It yields the protein CASSPPSLRGLSYTF.

This clone was detected only a few times. V is TRBV6-5 and J is TRBJ1-3; D remains ambiguous. The CDR3 contains 15 residues. V lost 6 bases and J lost 0, with 12 bases in between. The germline CDR1 and CDR2 sequences are MNHEY and SVGAGI. The CDR3 nucleotides are TGTGCCAGCAGACCAATAGACATCTCTGGAAACACCATATATTTT. Amino acids: CASRPIDISGNTIYF.